These 5 T cell receptor beta chains originate from one sample sequenced in a study of blood T cell repertoires in COVID-19. Produced via immunoSEQ multiplex PCR; TCRdb's table is partial and in-frame only. The sample shows 200,000 to 250,000 clones, 60% to 85% of them seen only once. The sequenced sample consisted of peripheral blood. The receptors derive from a woman aged 70-85 years with acute or convalescent COVID-19.

This clone was counted a few times. The chain has TRBV25-1 and TRBJ1-2; 10 positions match TRBD1. Germline V gene lookup returns CDR1 MGHDK and CDR2 SYGVNS. CDR3 length equals 16 residues. V dropped 1 base and J dropped 4; count of bases not matched to a gene: 6. CDR3 sequence reads: CASSEWLTGGGYGYTF. The CDR3 region has the DNA TGTGCCAGCAGTGAATGGCTGACAGGGGGCGGCTATGGCTACACCTTC.

The chain has TRBV10-3 and TRBJ1-2; D is uncertain. There are 14 residues in the CDR3. Germline-derived CDR1 and CDR2 are ENHRY and SYGVKD. V lost 0 bases to trimming and J lost 5 bases, with 10 bases between them. The CDR3 coding sequence is TGTGCCATCAGTGAGTCCGTCAGAGGTTATGGCTACACCTTC. Translation: CAISESVRGYGYTF.

In this sample, this clone turned up once. The genes are TRBV11-2 and TRBJ2-2; the match to TRBD2 covers 11 bases. The CDR3 runs to 18 residues. V dropped 8 bases and J dropped 8; count of bases not matched to a gene: 19. Looked up from germline, CDR1 is SGHAT and CDR2 is FQNNGV. CDR3 amino acids: CASRRGVAGGKEAGELFF. CDR3 DNA sequence: TGTGCCAGCCGCCGGGGAGTAGCGGGAGGGAAGGAGGCGGGGGAGCTGTTTTTT.

This clone was seen once. V is TRBV28 and J is TRBJ2-3; D is ambiguous. Germline assignment: CDR1 MDHEN and CDR2 SYDVKM. The CDR3 runs 14 residues. V was clipped by 4 bases and J by 2 bases, with 10 bases between them. CDR3 DNA sequence: TGTGCCAGCAGTTCGACAAGAGCCACAGATACGCAGTATTTT. Protein product: CASSSTRATDTQYF.

The chain joins TRBV7-2 to TRBJ1-2; D gene unclear. The CDR3 runs to 12 residues. With 5 bases removed from V and 4 bases from J, the gap between germline ends came to 8 bases. The V gene's germline CDR1 is SGHTA and CDR2 FQGNSA. CDR3 coding DNA: TGTGCCAGCAGCATTACAGCCTATGGCTACACCTTC. This translates into CASSITAYGYTF.